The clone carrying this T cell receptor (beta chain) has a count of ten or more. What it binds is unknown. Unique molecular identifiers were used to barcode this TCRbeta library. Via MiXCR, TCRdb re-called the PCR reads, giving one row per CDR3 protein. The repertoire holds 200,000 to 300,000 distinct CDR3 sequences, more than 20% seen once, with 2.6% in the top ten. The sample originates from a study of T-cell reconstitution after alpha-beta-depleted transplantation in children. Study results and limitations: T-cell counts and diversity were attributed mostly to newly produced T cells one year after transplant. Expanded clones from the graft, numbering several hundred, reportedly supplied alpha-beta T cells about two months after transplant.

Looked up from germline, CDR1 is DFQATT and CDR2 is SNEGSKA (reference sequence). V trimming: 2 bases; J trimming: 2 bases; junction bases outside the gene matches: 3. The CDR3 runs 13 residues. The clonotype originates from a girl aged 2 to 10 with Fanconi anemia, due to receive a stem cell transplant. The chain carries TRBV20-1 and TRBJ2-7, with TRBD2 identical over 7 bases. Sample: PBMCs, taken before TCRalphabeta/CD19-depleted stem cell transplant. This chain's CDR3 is CSARLADPYEQYF. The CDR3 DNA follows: TGCAGTGCTAGACTAGCGGATCCCTACGAGCAGTACTTC.